The 20 T cell receptor beta chains listed next were all sequenced from one sample in a study of OX40 agonist ivuxolimab in advanced cancers. Assay: immunoSEQ multiplex PCR; the TCRdb copy retains only in-frame clones and omits some. Counted here are roughly 38,000 clones, approximately 80% occurring once; the ten biggest clones make up approximately 1.8%. The sample in question was CD4+ or CD8+ T cells sorted from blood, obtained in a trial of the OX40 agonist ivuxolimab. The source of these receptors is an adult with an advanced solid tumor such as melanoma, head and neck, liver or kidney cancer.

The V call is TRBV4-2, the J call TRBJ1-1; D perhaps matches TRBD1 (6 bases). CDR3 length equals 14 residues. Germline values: CDR1 LGHNA, CDR2 YNFKEQ. The V end was cut by 4 bases, the J end by 5 bases, with 14 bases between. In nucleotides, the CDR3 is TGTGCCAGCAGCCCGGGGGGCACGAGGACTGAAGCTTTCTTT. Its protein is CASSPGGTRTEAFF.

The V call is TRBV19, the J call TRBJ1-5, with no clear D. This CDR3 comprises 12 residues. The V end lost 7 bases, the J end lost 7 bases, and 11 bases lay between the germline ends. CDR1 is LNHDA and CDR2 is SQIVND in the germline V gene (reference sequence). The CDR3 loop reads CASTAGHQPQHF. CDR3 nucleotides: TGTGCCAGTACCGCAGGTCACCAGCCCCAGCATTTT.

This clone was seen a single time. The chain couples TRBV6-6 to TRBJ2-2; TRBD1 or TRBD2 may be the D gene (6 bases each). The ends were cut back, 5 bases at V and 12 bases at J, with 16 bases in the middle. Germline V gene lookup returns CDR1 MNHNY and CDR2 SVGAGI (reference sequence). The length of the CDR3 is 13 residues. The CDR3 coding sequence is TGTGCCAGCAGTGGGTCTGAGGGGGGTAAGCTGTTTTTT. Translated, it gives CASSGSEGGKLFF.

The V and J genes are TRBV6-5 and TRBJ1-2; D gene uncertain. The V end was cut by 4 bases, the J end by 8 bases, with 11 bases between. This CDR3 contains 12 residues. Germline CDR1 MNHEY, CDR2 SVGAGI. CDR3 nucleotide sequence: TGTGCCAGCAGTTCCAGACACGGCGGCTACACCTTC. Its protein product is CASSSRHGGYTF.

V gene TRBV5-1 combines with J gene TRBJ2-5, with D tentatively TRBD2 (5 bases). The CDR3 is 13 amino acids. Germline CDR1 SGHRS, CDR2 YFSETQ. The V end was cut by 7 bases, the J end by 4 bases, with 14 bases between. The CDR3 coding sequence is TGCGCCAGCTCCCGGGAACCCTCAGAGACCCAGTACTTC. Its protein product is CASSREPSETQYF.

This clone was seen a handful of times. The chain links TRBV19 to TRBJ1-5; TRBD1 might be the D (6 bases). The CDR3 covers 16 residues. Germline loops: CDR1 LNHDA, CDR2 SQIVND (reference sequence). Trimming pared 6 bases from V and 3 bases from J, leaving 18 bases between. In DNA form, the CDR3 reads TGTGCCAGTAGAAATCCCAACAGGGCTTCCAATCAGCCCCAGCATTTT. Translation: CASRNPNRASNQPQHF.

The chain has TRBV10-3 and TRBJ1-2, with D unclear. The CDR3 contains 14 residues. The germline CDR1 and CDR2 sequences are ENHRY and SYGVKD. Between the trimmed V and J ends, which lost 2 bases and 7 bases, there was a span of 14 bases. The CDR3 DNA reads as TGTGCCATCAGTGAGCGGGTCTCGAGCGGTGGCTACACCTTC. Its protein is CAISERVSSGGYTF.

The rearrangement links TRBV11-3 to TRBJ2-1; the match to TRBD2 covers 8 bases. Trimming removed 8 bases from V and 2 bases from J; junction bases left unmatched: 5. Germline loops: CDR1 SGHNT, CDR2 YENEEA. This CDR3 has 14 amino acids. This chain's CDR3 is CASGSGGTYNEQFF. Here the CDR3 DNA reads TGTGCCAGCGGGAGCGGGGGTACCTACAATGAGCAGTTCTTC.

The chain is built from TRBV12-5 and TRBJ2-7; D is unresolved. This CDR3 is 15 amino acids long. Looked up from germline, CDR1 is LGHNT and CDR2 is FRNRAP. The V and J ends lost 7 bases and 2 bases respectively, with 18 bases between them. The CDR3 reads CASAEGPDFTYEQYF. The CDR3 DNA reads as TGTGCTAGTGCTGAAGGCCCTGACTTCACCTACGAGCAGTACTTC.

CDR3 coding DNA: TGTGCCAGCAAACCAGGGGGGAATCAGCCCCAGCATTTT. This encodes CASKPGGNQPQHF. The chain has TRBV6-1 and TRBJ1-5; 7 nucleotides line up with TRBD1. Trimming at V came to 7 bases and at J to 4 bases, leaving 4 bases not matched to a gene. The CDR3 is 13 residues long. Germline CDR1 and CDR2: MNHNS and SASEGT.

This clone has a single count. The chain couples TRBV5-1 to TRBJ1-3; no firm D call. V was trimmed by 5 bases and J by 0 bases, leaving 15 bases between them. The CDR3 extends over 16 amino acids. Germline CDR1 SGHRS, CDR2 YFSETQ. The CDR3 sequence is CASRPLTPSSGNTIYF. The CDR3 DNA reads as TGCGCCAGCAGGCCCCTGACACCTAGCTCTGGAAACACCATATATTTT.

This clone was detected only once. The CDR3 protein is CASSSDPAVETQYF. The CDR3 DNA sequence: TGTGCCAGCAGCTCGGACCCGGCTGTCGAGACCCAGTACTTC. This chain uses TRBV5-8 with TRBJ2-5; D remains ambiguous. V lost 3 bases and J 5 bases, leaving 14 bases between the germline ends. The CDR3 sequence is 14 residues long. From germline, CDR1 is SGHTS and CDR2 YDEGEE. The full variable domain, its missing parts supplied by reference TRBV5-8 and TRBJ2-5, is EAGVTQSPTHLIKTRGQQATLRCSPISGHTSVYWYQQALGLGLQFLLWYDEGEERNRGNFPPRFSGRQFPNYSSELNVNALELEDSALYLCASSSDPAVETQYFGPGTRLLVL.

V usage is TRBV5-4 and J usage is TRBJ1-6, with 8 bases matching TRBD1. Per germline, CDR1 SGHNT and CDR2 YYREEE (reference sequence). V lost 5 bases to trimming and J lost 8 bases; unmatched junction nucleotides: 6. This CDR3 comprises 14 residues. CDR3 region: CASSQDRDHSPLHF. The CDR3 DNA reads TGTGCCAGCAGTCAGGACAGGGACCATTCACCCCTCCACTTT. Full variable domain (outside the CDR3, taken from reference TRBV5-4 and TRBJ1-6): ETGVTQSPTHLIKTRGQQVTLRCSSQSGHNTVSWYQQALGQGPQFIFQYYREEENGRGNFPPRFSGLQFPNYSSELNVNALELDDSALYLCASSQDRDHSPLHFGNGTRLTVT.

The chain carries TRBV2 and TRBJ1-5; D unclear. The germline V and J ends were trimmed by 7 bases and 4 bases, with 11 bases remaining between them. CDR1 and CDR2 from the germline V gene are SNHLY and FYNNEI. The CDR3 has 13 residues. The CDR3 region has the DNA TGTGCCAGCAATGTCCGTGGGAATCAGCCCCAGCATTTT. Translation gives CASNVRGNQPQHF.

The CDR3 loop is CASSQTRVSQETQYF. CDR3 in DNA: TGCGCCAGCAGCCAAACCAGGGTATCCCAAGAGACCCAGTACTTC. The chain employs TRBV5-1 and TRBJ2-5, with D tentatively TRBD1 (5 bases). The CDR3 is 15 residues long. V lost 4 bases and J 1 base, leaving 14 bases between the germline ends. Germline V gene data show CDR1 as SGHRS and CDR2 as YFSETQ.

The chain joins TRBV12-1 to TRBJ1-3. TRBV12-1 is a pseudogene segment. CDR3 size: 14 residues. The CDR3 nucleotides read TGTGCCAGCGGAGGTACTCGCTCTGGAAACACCATATATTTT. It specifies CASGGTRSGNTIYF.

The chain carries TRBV10-3 and TRBJ1-2; 7 bases line up with TRBD1. Per germline, CDR1 ENHRY and CDR2 SYGVKD. The CDR3 runs to 12 residues. J lost 7 bases, V lost 6 bases, and 5 bases had no gene match. The CDR3 spells CAISETGTGYTF. The CDR3 bases are TGTGCCATCAGCGAGACAGGGACTGGCTACACCTTC.

The V gene is TRBV4-3, the J gene TRBJ2-5, with D uncertain. The J call may be wrong; the DNA end is better matched by TRBJ2-7. Per germline, CDR1 LGHNA and CDR2 YSLEER. CDR3 length: 14 residues. CDR3 DNA sequence: TGCGCCAGCAGCCAAGATCTAGGGCCCTACGAGCAGTACTTC. It encodes CASSQDLGPYEQYF.

V is TRBV19 and J is TRBJ1-6; no definite D call. V lost 9 bases and J lost 7, with 16 bases in between. The CDR3 sequence is 14 residues long. Germline CDR1 reads LNHDA; CDR2 reads SQIVND (reference sequence). The CDR3 DNA is TGTGCCAGCGGACCGGTAATTCCCAATTCACCCCTCCACTTT. It yields the protein CASGPVIPNSPLHF.

V is TRBV5-8 and J is TRBJ2-1; a possible D gene is TRBD2 (5 bases). The CDR3 covers 16 residues. V lost 4 bases to trimming and J lost 9 bases, with 23 bases between them. From germline, CDR1 is SGHTS and CDR2 YDEGEE. CDR3 coding DNA: TGTGCCAGCAGCGGCCGGGGAGCCCTTTTAATGAGTGAGCAGTTCTTC. It is translated as CASSGRGALLMSEQFF.